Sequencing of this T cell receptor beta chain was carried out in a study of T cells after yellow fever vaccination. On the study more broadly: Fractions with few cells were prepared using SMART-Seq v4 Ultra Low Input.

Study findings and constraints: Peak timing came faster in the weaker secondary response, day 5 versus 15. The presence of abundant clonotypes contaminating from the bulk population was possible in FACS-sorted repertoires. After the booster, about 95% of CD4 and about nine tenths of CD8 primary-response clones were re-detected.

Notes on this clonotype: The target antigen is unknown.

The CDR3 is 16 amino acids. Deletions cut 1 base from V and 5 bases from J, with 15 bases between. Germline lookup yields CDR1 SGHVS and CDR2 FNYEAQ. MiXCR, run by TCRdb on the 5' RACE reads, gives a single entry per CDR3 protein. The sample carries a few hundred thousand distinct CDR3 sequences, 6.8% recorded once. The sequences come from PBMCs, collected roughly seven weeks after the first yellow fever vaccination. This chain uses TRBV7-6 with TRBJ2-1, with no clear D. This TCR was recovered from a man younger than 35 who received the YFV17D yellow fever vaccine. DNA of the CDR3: TGTGCCAGCAGCTTAGGTATCGTAGGCACACACAATGAGCAGTTCTTC. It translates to CASSLGIVGTHNEQFF.